A selection of T cell receptor beta chains follows, all from one sample in a study of T cell repertoires in cytomegalovirus infection. Antigens for these TCRs are unknown. A single record per CDR3 protein comes from TCRdb applying MiXCR to the reads. The sample holds 700,000 to 850,000 distinct CDR3 sequences, 30% to 35% seen once. Sequenced material: cultured CD8+ T cells from PBMCs, taken from culture after CMV antigen stimulation. The receptors come from a human donor in good health (CMV status not recorded). Some clones in this sample may be carry-over from other donors' samples. Both conserved end residues are part of each CDR3. D genes are given only for firm matches. Size is omitted from some rows. Given values are once, few, many or a class for expanded clones.

TRBD2,NA,TRBV25-1,TRBJ2-5,CASSGGGARSETQYF,TGTGCCAGCAGTGGCGGGGGGGCCAGATCAGAGACCCAGTACTTC
NA,few,TRBV29-1,TRBJ1-2,CSTPRESGGYTF,TGCAGTACACCCAGGGAGTCGGGCGGCTACACCTTC
TRBD2,NA,TRBV27,TRBJ2-5,CASSILAGGLISGETQYF,TGTGCCAGCAGTATTCTAGCGGGGGGCCTTATCTCCGGAGAGACCCAGTACTTC
TRBD1,NA,TRBV5-6,TRBJ1-1,CASRFTGTEGFTEAFF,TGTGCCAGCAGATTCACCGGGACAGAGGGTTTTACTGAAGCTTTCTTT
NA,NA,TRBV27,TRBJ1-1,CASSLSGGRNTEAFF,TGTGCCAGCAGTTTATCGGGGGGGCGGAACACTGAAGCTTTCTTT
NA,many,TRBV7-2,TRBJ1-6,CASSVPTGGPRGSPLHF,TGTGCCAGCAGTGTACCTACGGGTGGACCCAGAGGGTCACCCCTCCACTTT
TRBD1,NA,TRBV6-6,TRBJ1-2,CASSYHSRTGNGGYTF,TGTGCCAGCAGTTACCATAGTAGGACAGGGAACGGCGGCTACACCTTC
NA,NA,TRBV6-5,TRBJ1-2,CASSYSSHGAVYGYTF,TGTGCCAGCAGTTACTCGAGTCACGGGGCAGTCTATGGCTACACCTTC
NA,NA,TRBV5-1,TRBJ1-6,CASSHGNSPLHF,TGCGCCAGCAGCCACGGTAATTCACCCCTCCACTTT
NA,few,TRBV6-6,TRBJ2-3,CASSFRGAADTQYF,TGTGCCAGCAGTTTTAGAGGGGCCGCAGATACGCAGTATTTT
NA,NA,TRBV25-1,TRBJ2-5,CASMTVQETQYF,TGTGCCAGTATGACAGTCCAAGAGACCCAGTACTTC
TRBD1,NA,TRBV9,TRBJ2-7,CASSSRQGFHEQYF,TGTGCCAGCAGCTCCCGACAGGGTTTTCACGAGCAGTACTTC
TRBD2,few,TRBV6-5,TRBJ2-3,CASSYTLAGAFTDTQYF,TGTGCCAGCAGTTACACACTAGCGGGGGCCTTCACAGATACGCAGTATTTT
NA,NA,TRBV19,TRBJ1-1,CASSIDEETEAFF,TGTGCCAGTAGTATAGATGAGGAAACTGAAGCTTTCTTT
NA,NA,TRBV4-1,TRBJ2-3,CASSQETAPDTQYF,TGCGCCAGCAGCCAAGAAACAGCTCCAGATACGCAGTATTTT
TRBD1,NA,TRBV10-3,TRBJ2-1,CAISEQPQGAAYNEQFF,TGTGCCATCAGTGAGCAGCCGCAGGGGGCGGCATACAATGAGCAGTTCTTC
NA,NA,TRBV6-2/TRBV6-3,TRBJ2-5,CATWTSRETQYF,TGTGCCACCTGGACGTCCCGAGAGACCCAGTACTTC
NA,NA,TRBV24-1,TRBJ1-2,CATSGVRSESNYGYTF,TGTGCCACCAGTGGGGTCAGGTCGGAATCTAACTATGGCTACACCTTC